This T cell receptor beta chain was recovered during a study of blood T cell repertoires in COVID-19. About the study: Acute-phase and convalescent COVID-19 samples originated in the United States, Italy and Spain. In each case, the material was cDNA or gDNA derived from T cells, B-cell-depleted T cells, or PBMCs.

Germline V gene data show CDR1 as MGHRA and CDR2 as YSYEKL. This CDR3 is built from 14 residues. Germline trimming cut 5 bases from V and 6 bases from J; bases unmatched to any gene: 7. As handled by the study authors: Amplification of reference gene primers was used by the study to estimate nucleated cell counts. Clones were sequenced by immunoSEQ multiplex PCR, and TCRdb holds only the in-frame ones, with some missing. The DNA gave D and trimming, while V, J and clone size come from that table. Found here are about 250,000 clones, roughly 85% of them singletons; the top ten hold roughly 4.6%. This clone was detected many times.

V gene TRBV4-1 combines with J gene TRBJ1-2, with TRBD1 identical over 9 bases. Sequenced material: peripheral blood. This receptor was obtained from a man in his fifties or sixties with COVID-19, enrolled during active disease. CDR3 DNA: TGCGCCAGCAGCGCACCGGGACAGGGTAATGGCTACACCTTC. It specifies CASSAPGQGNGYTF.